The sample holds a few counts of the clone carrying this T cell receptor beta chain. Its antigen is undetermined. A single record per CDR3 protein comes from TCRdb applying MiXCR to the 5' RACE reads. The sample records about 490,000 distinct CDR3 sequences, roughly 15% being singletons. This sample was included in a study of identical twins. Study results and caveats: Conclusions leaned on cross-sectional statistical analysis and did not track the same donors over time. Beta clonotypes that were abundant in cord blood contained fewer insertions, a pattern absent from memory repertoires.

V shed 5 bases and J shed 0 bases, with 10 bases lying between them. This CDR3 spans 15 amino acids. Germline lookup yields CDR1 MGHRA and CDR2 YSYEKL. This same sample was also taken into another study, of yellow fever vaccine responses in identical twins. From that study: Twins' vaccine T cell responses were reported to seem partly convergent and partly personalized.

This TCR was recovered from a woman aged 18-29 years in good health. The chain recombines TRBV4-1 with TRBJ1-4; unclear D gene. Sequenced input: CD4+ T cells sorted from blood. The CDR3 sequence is CASSYPGSTNEKLFF. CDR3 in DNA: TGCGCCAGCAGCTACCCTGGTTCAACTAATGAAAAACTGTTTTTT.